This entry lists 9 T cell receptor beta chains sequenced from one sample in a study of T-cell reconstitution after alpha-beta-depleted transplantation in children. Researchers prepared the TCRbeta library using unique molecular identifiers, the study reports. TCRdb re-analysed the PCR reads in MiXCR, keeping a single row per CDR3 protein. The sample lists about 300,000 distinct CDR3 sequences, 10% occurring once. This specimen was PBMCs, taken before TCRalphabeta/CD19-depleted stem cell transplant. Receptor source: a boy under two years old with acute myeloid leukemia, due to receive a stem cell transplant.

CDR3 sequence: CASSIHKSYNEQFF. The CDR3 nucleotides are TGTGCCAGTAGTATCCACAAGTCCTACAATGAGCAGTTCTTC. The genes are TRBV19 and TRBJ2-1; D remains ambiguous. The CDR3 extends over 14 amino acids. The germline V and J ends were trimmed by 3 bases and 1 base, with 7 bases remaining between them. Germline CDR1 and CDR2: LNHDA and SQIVND (reference sequence).

This clonotype was counted ten times or more. This sequence joins TRBV20-1 and TRBJ2-1, with a possible D match to TRBD1 (6 bases). V lost 7 bases, J lost 2 bases, and 12 bases lay in between. Germline lookup yields CDR1 DFQATT and CDR2 SNEGSKA (reference sequence). CDR3 size: 13 residues. The CDR3 DNA reads as TGCAGTGGCAGACAGGTCACCTACAATGAGCAGTTCTTC. Its translation is CSGRQVTYNEQFF.

This clonotype was recorded a few times. The chain recombines TRBV28 with TRBJ2-5; 9 bases are a match to TRBD1. The CDR3 covers 15 residues. The V segment lost 6 bases and the J segment 2 bases; nucleotides outside the gene matches: 7. The germline CDR1 and CDR2 sequences are MDHEN and SYDVKM. The CDR3 spells CASSHNRGPQETQYF. The CDR3 DNA follows: TGTGCCAGCAGCCACAACAGGGGGCCACAAGAGACCCAGTACTTC.

This clonotype was picked up many times. The chain is built from TRBV7-9 and TRBJ2-7; TRBD2 matches at 7 bases. Per germline, CDR1 SEHNR and CDR2 FQNEAQ (reference sequence). This CDR3 spans 14 amino acids. The trim removed 1 base at V and 2 bases at J, leaving 2 bases unmatched. CDR3 nucleotide sequence: TGTGCCAGCAGCTTAGGGCGGGGGACCTACGAGCAGTACTTC. Translation gives CASSLGRGTYEQYF.

This rearrangement joins TRBV29-1 to TRBJ2-7, with D possibly being TRBD2 (6 bases). Deletions cut 5 bases from V and 6 bases from J, with 11 bases between. The CDR3 contains 11 residues. From germline, CDR1 is SQVTM and CDR2 ANQGSEA. The CDR3 here is CSVRAGREQYF. The CDR3 DNA reads as TGCAGCGTTCGGGCGGGGCGCGAGCAGTACTTC.

A few counts support this clonotype. V is TRBV12-3 or TRBV12-4 and J is TRBJ1-5; a possible D gene is TRBD1 (5 bases). The CDR3 totals 13 residues. V lost 4 bases, J lost 4 bases, and 8 bases lay in between. DNA for the CDR3: TGTGCCAGCAGTTCTTCAGGGAATCAGCCCCAGCATTTT. Translating it yields CASSSSGNQPQHF.

This clonotype was seen at least ten times. CDR3 coding DNA: TGTGCCAGCAGTTTTCGGGACAGGGGGCAACATGAGCAGTTCTTC. Protein: CASSFRDRGQHEQFF. The chain employs TRBV7-9 and TRBJ2-1; 12 bases match TRBD1. Looked up from germline, CDR1 is SEHNR and CDR2 is FQNEAQ (reference sequence). The V segment lost 6 bases and the J segment 8 bases; nucleotides outside the gene matches: 8. The CDR3 runs 15 residues.

This clonotype came up many times. The gene calls are TRBV27 and TRBJ2-7; D might be TRBD1 (5 bases). The length of the CDR3 is 15 residues. The germline V gene encodes CDR1 MNHEY and CDR2 SMNVEV (reference sequence). Trimming left V 0 bases short and J 1 base short, with 10 bases between. CDR3 protein: CASSLSAGASYEQYF. For the CDR3, the DNA is TGTGCCAGCAGTTTATCAGCTGGGGCTTCCTACGAGCAGTACTTC.

This clonotype has ten or more counts. This chain links TRBV5-1 with TRBJ2-2; 11 nucleotides agree with TRBD2. With 4 bases clipped from V and 4 bases from J, the junction kept 9 bases outside the gene matches. CDR1 is SGHRS, CDR2 YFSETQ, per germline. This CDR3 is built from 17 residues. DNA of the CDR3: TGCGCCAGCAGCGGGACTAGCGGCTGGGATGGCACCGGGGAGCTGTTTTTT. Protein: CASSGTSGWDGTGELFF.